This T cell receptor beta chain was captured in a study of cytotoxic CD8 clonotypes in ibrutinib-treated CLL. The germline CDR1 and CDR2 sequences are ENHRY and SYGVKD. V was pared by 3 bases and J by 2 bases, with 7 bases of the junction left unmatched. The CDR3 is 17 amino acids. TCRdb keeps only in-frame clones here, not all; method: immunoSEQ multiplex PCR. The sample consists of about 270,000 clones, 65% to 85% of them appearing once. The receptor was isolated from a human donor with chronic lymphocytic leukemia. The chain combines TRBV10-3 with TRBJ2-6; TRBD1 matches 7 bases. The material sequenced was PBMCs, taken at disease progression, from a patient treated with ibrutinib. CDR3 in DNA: TGTGCCATCAGTGAAAGACAGGGTGAGGCTGGGGCCAACGTCCTGACTTTC. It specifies CAISERQGEAGANVLTF.